A selection of T cell receptor beta chains follows, all from one sample in a study of a mutant IDH1 vaccine in newly diagnosed glioma. The method was immunoSEQ multiplex PCR; TCRdb's version includes in-frame clones alone and lacks a portion of them. Of about 81,000 clones listed, around 85% are singletons. No antigens are known for them. The input for sequencing was PBMCs, taken from a glioma patient whose treatment included an IDH1 peptide vaccine. The receptors originated from a man aged 30 to 39 with glioma. Some clones in this sample may be carry-over from other donors' samples. CDR3s include the opening cysteine and the closing phenylalanine or tryptophan. The D gene is left open where the match is weak.

v_gene	j_gene	d_gene	CDR3nt	CDR3aa
TRBV6-1	TRBJ1-5	NA	TGTGCCAGCAGTGAAAGGGCGGACCTTCATCAGCCCCAGCATTTT	CASSERADLHQPQHF
TRBV7-6	TRBJ1-6	NA	TGTGCCAGCAGCCCGCGAACAGGGTCCGGCTATAATTCACCCCTCCACTTT	CASSPRTGSGYNSPLHF
TRBV9	TRBJ2-2	TRBD2	TGTGCCAGCAGCGTAGCTACGGGGGGCGGGACTAGCTCAACCGGGGAGCTGTTTTTT	CASSVATGGGTSSTGELFF
TRBV18	TRBJ1-2	NA	TGTGCCAGCTCACCACCCGACAGAATTAACTATGGCTACACCTTC	CASSPPDRINYGYTF
TRBV27	TRBJ2-7	TRBD2	TGTGCCAGCAGTCCCTACCAGGCGGGGGAGCTCCCCGAGCAGTACTTC	CASSPYQAGELPEQYF
TRBV7-2	TRBJ1-3	NA	TGTGCCAGCAGCTTGGGAAGGGGCGCTTCTGGAAACACCATATATTTT	CASSLGRGASGNTIYF
TRBV2	TRBJ1-2	NA	TGTGCCAGCAGTGAAGGGGAGGATAACTATGGCTACACCTTC	CASSEGEDNYGYTF
TRBV5-1	TRBJ1-5	TRBD1	TGCGCCAGCAGCCCCGGAGGGACAGGGGGTCAGCCCCAGCATTTT	CASSPGGTGGQPQHF
TRBV6-1	TRBJ1-5	NA	TGTGCCAGCAGTGGACAGTACAATCAGCCCCAGCATTTT	CASSGQYNQPQHF
TRBV7-9	TRBJ1-2	TRBD1	TGTGCCAGCAGCTCTACCACCGACAGGGATACTAACTATGGCTACACCTTC	CASSSTTDRDTNYGYTF